These T cell receptor beta chains were read from a single sample in a study of blood T cell repertoires in COVID-19. TCRdb's copy holds only in-frame clones and misses some; the assay was immunoSEQ multiplex PCR. The table includes some 270,000 clones, around 93% detected once. Sequencing was carried out using PBMCs or T cells enriched from blood (not recorded which). The receptors originated from a man aged 40-49 years who had been exposed to COVID-19. Each CDR3 is given with its conserved first and last residue. Each record gives: CDR3 DNA, CDR3 protein, V gene, D gene, clone size, J gene. The D gene is left open where the match is weak. Some rows have no size entry. The others give once, few or many, or a class for an expanded clone.

TGTGCCAGCAGTTTACAGCGGGAGGCCCCAGAGACCCAGTACTTC	CASSLQREAPETQYF	TRBV28	TRBD2	-	TRBJ2-5
TGTGCCAGCGGATCCCCACAGGTAACGGGCAATGAGCAGTTCTTC	CASGSPQVTGNEQFF	TRBV28	-	-	TRBJ2-1
TGTGCCAGCAGCTTAGGGCTAGCGGGAGGTAGCAATGAGCAGTTCTTC	CASSLGLAGGSNEQFF	TRBV7-9	TRBD2	-	TRBJ2-1
TGCGCCAGCAGCTTCGGGACTGAAGCTTTCTTT	CASSFGTEAFF	TRBV5-1	-	-	TRBJ1-1
TGTGCCAGCAGTTACCGAGGGCCTGAAGCTTTCTTT	CASSYRGPEAFF	TRBV6-2/TRBV6-3	-	-	TRBJ1-1
TGTGCCAGCAGTGAGTGGACAGGGGACGAGCAGTACTTC	CASSEWTGDEQYF	TRBV6-1	TRBD1	once	TRBJ2-7
TGTGCCAGCAGCCAGGCCGGGACATCTTACTCCTCCTACAATGAGCAGTTCTTC	CASSQAGTSYSSYNEQFF	TRBV3-1/TRBV3-2	-	-	TRBJ2-1
TGTGCCAGCAGATTCGACAAGACCTCCTATAACTACGAGCAGTACTTC	CASRFDKTSYNYEQYF	TRBV2	-	-	TRBJ2-7
TGTGCCAGCAGTTACTCGATGGGACAGGGCCCCTACGAGCAGTACTTC	CASSYSMGQGPYEQYF	TRBV6-5	TRBD1	once	TRBJ2-7
TGTGCCAGCCGCCTAAACCGGGACAGGGTCTACGAGCAGTACTTC	CASRLNRDRVYEQYF	TRBV27	TRBD1	-	TRBJ2-7
TGTGCCAGCAGCCCCAGGGAGGGGTGGCAAGAGACCCAGTACTTC	CASSPREGWQETQYF	TRBV3-1/TRBV3-2	TRBD2	-	TRBJ2-5
TGTGCCAGCAGCTTTTCGGGACAGGGGGCTGAAGCTTTCTTT	CASSFSGQGAEAFF	TRBV11-3	TRBD1	-	TRBJ1-1
TGTGCCAGTAGTCCCTCCTCTGGAGGCCGCCCTGAAGCTTTCTTT	CASSPSSGGRPEAFF	TRBV19	-	-	TRBJ1-1
TGTGCCAGCAGTTTAATACAGGGGCTGTATGGCTACACCTTC	CASSLIQGLYGYTF	TRBV28	TRBD1	-	TRBJ1-2
TGTGCCTGGAGTTCAGGGGTCTATGGCTACACCTTC	CAWSSGVYGYTF	TRBV30	-	-	TRBJ1-2
TGCGCCAGCACCCAAGAGCCAGGGGGCAACACTGAAGCTTTCTTT	CASTQEPGGNTEAFF	TRBV4-1	TRBD1	once	TRBJ1-1
TGTGCCAGCAGTTTTAGAGCGGGACTGAGCACAGATACGCAGTATTTT	CASSFRAGLSTDTQYF	TRBV28	TRBD2	-	TRBJ2-3
TGTGCCAGCAGTTTCCTAACCGGACAGGGAATGCATTTT	CASSFLTGQGMHF	TRBV28	TRBD1	-	TRBJ1-5
TGTGCCAGCACCATTAGCGGGAGTACGTACAATGAGCAGTTCTTC	CASTISGSTYNEQFF	TRBV9	TRBD2	-	TRBJ2-1
TGTGCCAGCAGCCCCGCAGTCTCTGGAAACACCATATATTTT	CASSPAVSGNTIYF	TRBV5-4	-	-	TRBJ1-3
TGCGCCAGCAGCCGCTCCCTATTTGGGAGTGTCACCGGGGAGCTGTTTTTT	CASSRSLFGSVTGELFF	TRBV4-1	-	-	TRBJ2-2
TGTGCCAGCAGCGTAGAAGGGCTAGCGGGAGGTTCAGAGACCCAGTACTTC	CASSVEGLAGGSETQYF	TRBV9	TRBD2	-	TRBJ2-5
TGTGCCAGCAGCTTGGGACAAGGAAACACCATATATTTT	CASSLGQGNTIYF	TRBV11-2	-	-	TRBJ1-3
TGTGCCAGTCGAAGACTAGCGGGAGCTAATGAGCAGTTCTTC	CASRRLAGANEQFF	TRBV19	TRBD2	-	TRBJ2-1
TGTGCCAGCAGCCAAGTTCCACTAACACACCAAGAGACCCAGTACTTC	CASSQVPLTHQETQYF	TRBV4-2	-	few	TRBJ2-5
TGTGCCAGCAGCCTTGACTCATTGAACACCGGGGAGCTGTTTTTT	CASSLDSLNTGELFF	TRBV2	-	-	TRBJ2-2
TGTGCCAGCAGTGCGACAGGGTTCGTCCGTGGCTACACCTTC	CASSATGFVRGYTF	TRBV2	TRBD1	-	TRBJ1-2
TGTGCCAGTAGCGACGTATTACGGGATGAGCAGTTCTTC	CASSDVLRDEQFF	TRBV19	-	-	TRBJ2-1
TGTGCCAGCAGCCGCTCGGGGTACAATGAGCAGTTCTTC	CASSRSGYNEQFF	TRBV28	-	-	TRBJ2-1
TGCAGCGTTGGTTTCGGCGGCGCGAATCAGCCCCAGCATTTT	CSVGFGGANQPQHF	TRBV29-1	-	-	TRBJ1-5
TGTGCCAGTAGCCCTGCTTCCAGGGGCTTCGATGAGCAGTTCTTC	CASSPASRGFDEQFF	TRBV19	-	-	TRBJ2-1
TGTGCCACTAAGCGGGAGAGGGACACCGGGGAGCTGTTTTTT	CATKRERDTGELFF	TRBV19	TRBD2	once	TRBJ2-2
TGCGCCAGCAGCTTGGGTTGGGGACAGGAGAACACTGAAGCTTTCTTT	CASSLGWGQENTEAFF	TRBV5-1	TRBD1	once	TRBJ1-1
TGTGCCAGCAGCCCCCGGACAGGGGTGACCACCGGGGAGCTGTTTTTT	CASSPRTGVTTGELFF	TRBV7-2	TRBD1	-	TRBJ2-2
TGTGCCAGCAGCCCCGGGACAGGGACAGATACGCAGTATTTT	CASSPGTGTDTQYF	TRBV13	TRBD1	-	TRBJ2-3
TGTGCCAGCGGAAGACAGGGGGGGAACTATGGCTACACCTTC	CASGRQGGNYGYTF	TRBV6-5	TRBD1	-	TRBJ1-2
TGTGCCAGCACCCGGACTAGCGGGCCTCCCTACGAGCAGTACTTC	CASTRTSGPPYEQYF	TRBV3-1/TRBV3-2	TRBD2	once	TRBJ2-7
TGTGCCACCAGCAGAGGCGCAGGACAGGTTTATCAGCCCCAGCATTTT	CATSRGAGQVYQPQHF	TRBV15	TRBD1	once	TRBJ1-5
TGTGCCAGCAGTTACTCGACAGGGGCGGGTGAAAAACTGTTTTTT	CASSYSTGAGEKLFF	TRBV6-5	TRBD1	-	TRBJ1-4
TGCGCCAGCAGCCAAGATTCAGGGGGATCCTATGGCTACACCTTC	CASSQDSGGSYGYTF	TRBV4-1	TRBD1	-	TRBJ1-2
TGTGCCAGCAGCAAAGATCCCCAGGGTCAGGCGGATAGCAATCAGCCCCAGCATTTT	CASSKDPQGQADSNQPQHF	TRBV21-1	-	-	TRBJ1-5
TGTGCCAGCAGTTTCGGGGTCGGGGAGCTGTTTTTT	CASSFGVGELFF	TRBV27	-	-	TRBJ2-2
TGTGCCAGCTCACCCTGGACAGGAGCCTCCTCTATCTCCTACAATGAGCAGTTCTTC	CASSPWTGASSISYNEQFF	TRBV18	TRBD1	once	TRBJ2-1
TGTGCCAGCAGCGGCAGGACTAGCGGGAAGGGGGAGCTGTTTTTT	CASSGRTSGKGELFF	TRBV9	TRBD2	once	TRBJ2-2
TGTGCCTGGGGTCCGGGAGGGGGCACAGATACGCAGTATTTT	CAWGPGGGTDTQYF	TRBV30	TRBD2	once	TRBJ2-3
TGTGCCAGCAGCTTACGGGTTTGGGACAGGCAGGTAACTGAGCAGTTCTTC	CASSLRVWDRQVTEQFF	TRBV7-9	TRBD1	once	TRBJ2-1
TGTGCCAGCAGTGAAGTCACAGGCAATCAGCCCCAGCATTTT	CASSEVTGNQPQHF	TRBV2	-	-	TRBJ1-5
TGCGCCAGCAGATTGGGACAGGGAGCTAACTATGGCTACACCTTC	CASRLGQGANYGYTF	TRBV5-1	TRBD1	few	TRBJ1-2
TGTGCCAGCGAACAGGGCCCCTACGAGCAGTACTTC	CASEQGPYEQYF	TRBV7-9	-	once	TRBJ2-7
TGTGCCAGCAGCGTTAGGACAGGGGAATTATTGTGGGAGCAGTACTTC	CASSVRTGELLWEQYF	TRBV7-6	TRBD1	-	TRBJ2-7
TGTGCCAGCAGCTTAGGCCGGGTCCGATCACCCCTCCACTTT	CASSLGRVRSPLHF	TRBV11-2	-	-	TRBJ1-6
TGTGCCAGCAGTCTCCAACCGGGACAGGGGGTGCGGAGGCCCCAGCATTTT	CASSLQPGQGVRRPQHF	TRBV28	TRBD1	-	TRBJ1-5
TGTGCCAGCAGCTTAGAACAGGGCACAGATACGCAGTATTTT	CASSLEQGTDTQYF	TRBV11-2	-	-	TRBJ2-3
TGTGCCAGCAGCCGGGACAGGGGGACTGAAGCTTTCTTT	CASSRDRGTEAFF	TRBV7-8	TRBD1	once	TRBJ1-1
TGCGCCAGCAGCCCGGGACAGCTTCGTTCAAATACGCAGTATTTT	CASSPGQLRSNTQYF	TRBV4-1	TRBD1	-	TRBJ2-3
TGTGCCAGCAGTTTTGGGACAGGGGGTATGGAGACCCAGTACTTC	CASSFGTGGMETQYF	TRBV28	TRBD1	-	TRBJ2-5
TGTGCCAGCAGCTTAGGACAGGGGACTAGCGGACAAGAGACCCAGTACTTC	CASSLGQGTSGQETQYF	TRBV11-3	TRBD2	-	TRBJ2-5
TGTGCCATCAGTGGGACAGAGAATTCACCCCTCCACTTT	CAISGTENSPLHF	TRBV10-3	-	-	TRBJ1-6
TGTGCCAGCAGCTTAGCCCCTCCTAGCGGGAGGGCAATTGAGCAGTTCTTC	CASSLAPPSGRAIEQFF	TRBV7-2	TRBD2	-	TRBJ2-1